This T cell receptor beta chain emerged from a study of breast tumors, draining lymph nodes, adjacent tissues. Study findings and constraints: Data fit most tumor T cells coming from lymph node, expanding in tumor. Compared with lymph nodes, tumors were less diverse; compared with nontumor tissue, more. Tumor and nontumor repertoires were significantly more similar in luminal-like than in basal-like breast cancer.

The lymph nodes were axillary draining lymph nodes from breast cancer patients. One entry per CDR3 protein results from TCRdb running MiXCR on the multiplex PCR reads. This sample has 250,000 or so distinct CDR3 sequences, with 30% found just once. The CDR3 runs to 17 residues. Germline CDR1 is SGHNT and CDR2 is YENEEA. With 5 bases clipped from V and 4 bases from J, the junction kept 14 bases outside the gene matches. This clonotype occurred many times. Its target is unknown. Sample: axillary lymph node tissue. V usage is TRBV11-3 and J usage is TRBJ2-1; 7 bases are shared with TRBD1. The clonotype originates from a female donor with breast cancer. Some clones in this sample may be carry-over from other donors' samples. The CDR3 protein is CASSPRSGTENYNEQFF. The CDR3 DNA reads TGTGCCAGCAGCCCCCGTTCCGGGACAGAGAATTACAATGAGCAGTTCTTC.